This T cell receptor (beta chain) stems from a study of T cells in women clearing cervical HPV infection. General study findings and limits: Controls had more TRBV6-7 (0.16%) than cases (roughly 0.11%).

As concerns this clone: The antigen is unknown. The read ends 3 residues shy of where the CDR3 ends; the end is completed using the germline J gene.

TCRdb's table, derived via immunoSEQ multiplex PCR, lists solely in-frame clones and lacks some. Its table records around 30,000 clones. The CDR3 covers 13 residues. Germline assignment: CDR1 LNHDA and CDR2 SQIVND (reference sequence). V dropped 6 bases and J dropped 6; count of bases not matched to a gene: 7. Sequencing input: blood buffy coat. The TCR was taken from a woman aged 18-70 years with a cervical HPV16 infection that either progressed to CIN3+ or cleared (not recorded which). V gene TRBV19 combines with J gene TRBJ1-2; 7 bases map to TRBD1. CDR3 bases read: TGTGCCAGTAGCCTTACAGGGGAGGATGGC. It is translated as CASSLTGEDG. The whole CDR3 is CASSLTGEDGYTF.